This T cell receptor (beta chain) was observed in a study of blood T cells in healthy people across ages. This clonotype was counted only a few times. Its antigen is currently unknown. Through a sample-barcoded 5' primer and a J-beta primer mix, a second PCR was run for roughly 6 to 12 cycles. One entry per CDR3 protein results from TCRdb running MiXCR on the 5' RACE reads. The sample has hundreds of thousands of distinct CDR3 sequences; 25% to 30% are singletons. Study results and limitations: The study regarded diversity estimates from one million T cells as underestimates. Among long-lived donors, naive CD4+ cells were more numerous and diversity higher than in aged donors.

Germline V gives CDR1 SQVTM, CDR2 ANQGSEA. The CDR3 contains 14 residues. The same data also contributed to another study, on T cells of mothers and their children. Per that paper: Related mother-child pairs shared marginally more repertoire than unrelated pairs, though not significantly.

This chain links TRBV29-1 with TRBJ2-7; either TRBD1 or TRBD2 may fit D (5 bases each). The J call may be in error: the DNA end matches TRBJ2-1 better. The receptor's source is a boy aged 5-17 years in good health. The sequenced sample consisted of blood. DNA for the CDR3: TGCAGCGTTGCCGGGACCCCCCACTACAATGAGCAGTTCTTC. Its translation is CSVAGTPHYNEQFF.